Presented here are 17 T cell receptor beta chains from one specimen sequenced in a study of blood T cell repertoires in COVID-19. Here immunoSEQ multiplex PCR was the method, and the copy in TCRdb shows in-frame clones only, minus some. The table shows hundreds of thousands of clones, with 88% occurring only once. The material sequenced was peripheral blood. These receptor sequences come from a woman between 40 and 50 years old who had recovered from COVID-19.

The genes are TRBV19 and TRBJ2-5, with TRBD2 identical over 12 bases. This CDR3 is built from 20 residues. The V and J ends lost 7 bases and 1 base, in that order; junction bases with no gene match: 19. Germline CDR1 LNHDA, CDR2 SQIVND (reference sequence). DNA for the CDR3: TGTGCCAGTAAGGACAGGGCCACGACTGGACTAGCGGGGACCCAAGAGACCCAGTACTTC. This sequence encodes CASKDRATTGLAGTQETQYF.

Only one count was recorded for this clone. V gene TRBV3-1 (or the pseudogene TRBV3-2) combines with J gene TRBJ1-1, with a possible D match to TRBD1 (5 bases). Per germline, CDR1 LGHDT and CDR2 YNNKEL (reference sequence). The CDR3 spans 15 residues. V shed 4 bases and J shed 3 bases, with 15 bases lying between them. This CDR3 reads CASSPIGQGYTEAFF. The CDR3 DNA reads TGTGCCAGCAGCCCGATCGGGCAGGGATACACTGAAGCTTTCTTT.

CDR3 sequence reads: CASSQDRGTNTEAFF. CDR3 nucleotides: TGTGCCAGCTCCCAAGACAGGGGGACTAACACTGAAGCTTTCTTT. V gene TRBV18 combines with J gene TRBJ1-1; 9 nucleotides align to TRBD1. This CDR3 is 15 amino acids long. The germline CDR1 and CDR2 sequences are KGHSH and LQKENI. The ends lost 6 bases at V and 2 bases at J; junction bases unmatched: 7.

In nucleotides, the CDR3 is TGTGCCAGCAGCCCCCGAGCGGGCCCCTACGAGCAGTACTTC. Translation gives CASSPRAGPYEQYF. V gene TRBV9 combines with J gene TRBJ2-7; D is perhaps TRBD2 (6 bases). CDR3 length equals 14 residues. V was trimmed by 4 bases and J by 2 bases, leaving 13 bases between them. Germline V CDR1 and CDR2: SGDLS, YYNGEE. Together with reference TRBV9 and TRBJ2-7, the CDR3 gives the full variable domain: DSGVTQTPKHLITATGQRVTLRCSPRSGDLSVYWYQQSLDQGLQFLIQYYNGEERAKGNILERFSAQQFPDLHSELNLSSLELGDSALYFCASSPRAGPYEQYFGPGTRLTVT.

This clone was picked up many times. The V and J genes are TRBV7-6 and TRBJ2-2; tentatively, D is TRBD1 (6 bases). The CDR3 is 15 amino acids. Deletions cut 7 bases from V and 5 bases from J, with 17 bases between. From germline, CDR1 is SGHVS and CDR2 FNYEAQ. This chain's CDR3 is CASTPAGVGTGELFF. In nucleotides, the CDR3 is TGTGCCAGCACGCCTGCAGGGGTCGGTACCGGGGAGCTGTTTTTT.

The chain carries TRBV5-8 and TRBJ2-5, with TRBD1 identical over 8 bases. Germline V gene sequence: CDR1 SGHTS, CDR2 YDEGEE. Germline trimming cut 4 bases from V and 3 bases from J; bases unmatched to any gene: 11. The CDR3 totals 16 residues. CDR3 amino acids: CASSDAGQATEETQYF. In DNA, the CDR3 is TGTGCCAGCAGCGACGCGGGACAGGCTACTGAAGAGACCCAGTACTTC.

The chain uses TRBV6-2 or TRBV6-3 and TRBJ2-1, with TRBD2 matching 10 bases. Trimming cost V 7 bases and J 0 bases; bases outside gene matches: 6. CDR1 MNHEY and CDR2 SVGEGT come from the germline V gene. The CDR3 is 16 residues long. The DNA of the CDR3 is TGTGCCAGCAACCCCTTAGCGGGGGGCTCCTACAATGAGCAGTTCTTC. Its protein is CASNPLAGGSYNEQFF.

The CDR3 region is CASSPGSLENEKLFF. The CDR3 DNA follows: TGTGCCAGCAGCCCCGGGTCTTTGGAAAATGAAAAACTGTTTTTT. The gene calls are TRBV7-2 and TRBJ1-4, with no clear D. V was shortened by 5 bases and J by 5 bases, with 15 bases between the two germline ends. The CDR3 has 15 residues. Germline V gives CDR1 SGHTA, CDR2 FQGNSA.

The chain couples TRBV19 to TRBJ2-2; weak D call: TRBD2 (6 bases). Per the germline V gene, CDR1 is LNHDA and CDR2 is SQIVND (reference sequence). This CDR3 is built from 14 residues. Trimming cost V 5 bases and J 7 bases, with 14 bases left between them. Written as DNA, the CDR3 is TGTGCCAGTAGTCAGCAGCGGGCCTACGGGGAGCTGTTTTTT. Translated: CASSQQRAYGELFF.

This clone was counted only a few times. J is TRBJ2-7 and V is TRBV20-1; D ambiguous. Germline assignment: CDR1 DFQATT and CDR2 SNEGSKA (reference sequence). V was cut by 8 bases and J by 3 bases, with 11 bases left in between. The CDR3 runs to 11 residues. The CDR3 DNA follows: TGCAGTACTACGGAGAGCTACGAGCAGTACTTC. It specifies CSTTESYEQYF.

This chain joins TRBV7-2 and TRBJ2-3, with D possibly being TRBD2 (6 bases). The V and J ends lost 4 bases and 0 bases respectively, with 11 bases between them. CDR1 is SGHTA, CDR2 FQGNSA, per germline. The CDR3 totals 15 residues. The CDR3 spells CASSSESGSTDTQYF. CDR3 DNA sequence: TGTGCCAGCAGCTCAGAGAGCGGGAGCACAGATACGCAGTATTTT.

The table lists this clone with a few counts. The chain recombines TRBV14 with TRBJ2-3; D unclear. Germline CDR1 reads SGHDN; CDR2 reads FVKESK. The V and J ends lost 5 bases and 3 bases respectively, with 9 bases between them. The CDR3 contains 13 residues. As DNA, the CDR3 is TGTGCCAGCAGCGAGAGAGTGACAGATACGCAGTATTTT. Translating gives CASSERVTDTQYF.

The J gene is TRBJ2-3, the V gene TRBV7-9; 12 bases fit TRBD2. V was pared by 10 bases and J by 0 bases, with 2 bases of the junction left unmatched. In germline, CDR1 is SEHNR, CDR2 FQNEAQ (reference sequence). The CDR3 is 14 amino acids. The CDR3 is CATLAGGSTDTQYF. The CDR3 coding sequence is TGTGCCACCCTAGCGGGAGGGAGCACAGATACGCAGTATTTT.

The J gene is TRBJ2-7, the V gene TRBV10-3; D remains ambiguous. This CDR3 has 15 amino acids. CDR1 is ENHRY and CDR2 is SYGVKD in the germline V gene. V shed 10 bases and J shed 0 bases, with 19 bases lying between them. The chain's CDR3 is CATGREARISYEQYF. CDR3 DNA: TGTGCCACCGGCCGTGAGGCTCGAATCTCCTACGAGCAGTACTTC.

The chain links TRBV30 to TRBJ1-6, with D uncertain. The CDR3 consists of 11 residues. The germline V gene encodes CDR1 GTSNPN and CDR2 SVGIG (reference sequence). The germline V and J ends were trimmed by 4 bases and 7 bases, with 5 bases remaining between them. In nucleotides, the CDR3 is TGTGCCTGGACGACAAATTCACCCCTCCACTTT. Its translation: CAWTTNSPLHF.

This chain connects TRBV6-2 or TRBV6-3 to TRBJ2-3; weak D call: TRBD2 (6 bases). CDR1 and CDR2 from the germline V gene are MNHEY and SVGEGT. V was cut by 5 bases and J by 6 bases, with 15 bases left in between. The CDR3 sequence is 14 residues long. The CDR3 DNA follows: TGTGCCAGCAGTCCCGTGGGGGGTTCCGATACGCAGTATTTT. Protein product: CASSPVGGSDTQYF.

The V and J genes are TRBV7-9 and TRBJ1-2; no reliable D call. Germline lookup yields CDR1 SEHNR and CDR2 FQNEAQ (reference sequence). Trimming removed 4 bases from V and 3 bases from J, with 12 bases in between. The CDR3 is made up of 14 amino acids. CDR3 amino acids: CASSYLTSDYGYTF. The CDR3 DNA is TGTGCCAGCAGCTATTTAACGAGTGACTATGGCTACACCTTC.